The source of this T cell receptor (beta chain) is a study of cytomegalovirus exposure and HLA in healthy donors. Whole-study results and caveats: Whilst most TCR sequences proved rare, a subset of public TCRs occurred across many donors. In vitro data verified three CMV-associated chains as specific for CMV antigens. It was found in a later analysis that first-cohort TCR clusters tended to co-occur in the 130 or so validation repertoires.

CDR1 is MDHEN, CDR2 SYDVKM, per germline. This CDR3 has 13 amino acids. V dropped 6 bases and J dropped 6 bases, with 13 bases sitting between them. Method: immunoSEQ multiplex PCR; TCRdb's copy keeps in-frame clones and lacks some. The sample yields some 270,000 clones, around 85% seen once. Regarding this clone: Antigen unknown.

Sequenced: PBMCs. The chain uses TRBV28 and TRBJ2-3; D call uncertain. This TCR was recovered from a woman between 18 and 29 years old in good health and CMV-seronegative. DNA of the CDR3: TGTGCCAGCAGCCCGACGCGAGCGGATACGCAGTATTTT. Protein sequence: CASSPTRADTQYF.